The entry below describes one T cell receptor beta chain. Antigen: not known. With the Oncomine TCR Beta short-read assay, DNA from cultured CD4+ T cells was sequenced. TCRdb itself ran the PCR reads through MiXCR, one entry per CDR3 protein. The sample includes about 19,000 distinct CDR3 sequences, 51% of them seen just once. The sample originates from a study of vaccination and CD4 T cells after COVID-19. Study in general: Convalescent patients gave post-COVID blood a median about 91 days post-diagnosis, range 35 to 161.

As for treatment: 10-day PBMC culture with coronavirus spike peptide pools or control peptides (ViraFEST assay). This TCR was recovered from a human donor who had recovered from COVID-19. Sample: CD4+ T cells from blood, cultured in vitro, taken before SARS-CoV-2 vaccination.

The CDR3 spells CSARGSSQETQYF. The CDR3 DNA is TGCAGTGCTAGGGGGAGCAGCCAAGAGACCCAGTACTTC. The chain joins TRBV20-1 to TRBJ2-5, with D tentatively TRBD2 (5 bases). The germline gives CDR1 DFQATT, CDR2 SNEGSKA (reference sequence). There are 13 residues in the CDR3. Trimming took off 3 bases at V and 1 base at J, with 9 bases between the two ends.